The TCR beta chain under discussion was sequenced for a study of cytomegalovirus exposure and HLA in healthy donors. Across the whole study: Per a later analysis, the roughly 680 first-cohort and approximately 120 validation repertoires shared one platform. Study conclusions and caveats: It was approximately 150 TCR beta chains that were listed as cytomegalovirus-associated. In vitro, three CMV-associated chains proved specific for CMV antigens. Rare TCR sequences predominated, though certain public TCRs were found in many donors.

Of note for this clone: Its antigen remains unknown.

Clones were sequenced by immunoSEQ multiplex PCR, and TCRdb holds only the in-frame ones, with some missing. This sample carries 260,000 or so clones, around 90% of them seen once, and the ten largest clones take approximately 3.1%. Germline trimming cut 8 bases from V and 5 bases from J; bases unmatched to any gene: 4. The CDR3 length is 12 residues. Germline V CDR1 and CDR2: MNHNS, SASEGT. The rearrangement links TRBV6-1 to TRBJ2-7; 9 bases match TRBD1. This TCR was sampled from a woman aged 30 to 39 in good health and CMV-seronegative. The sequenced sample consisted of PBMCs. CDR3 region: CASRDRVHEQYF. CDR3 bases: TGTGCCAGCCGGGACAGGGTCCACGAGCAGTACTTC.